These 2 T cell receptor beta chains were all obtained from the same sample, sequenced in a study of CD8+CD57+ T cells in acquired aplastic anemia. CDR3 and TCR beta VDJ profiling relied on genomic DNA as the template. MiXCR, applied by TCRdb to the reads, yields one record per CDR3 protein. Among over 150,000 distinct CDR3 sequences listed, about 44% were seen once. By flow cytometry, patients selected for sequencing had shown an expansion of CD8+CD57+ cells. Source material: sorted CD4+, CD8+, or CD8+CD57+ T cells (not recorded which) from PBMCs. The receptors shown here come from a human donor with aplastic anemia.

This clonotype was counted a few times. This rearrangement joins TRBV25-1 to TRBJ2-1, with 10 bases aligning to TRBD2. CDR1 and CDR2 from the germline V gene are MGHDK and SYGVNS. Losses at the gene ends were 3 bases for V and 4 bases for J; bases not matched to a gene: 18. CDR3 size: 20 residues. The CDR3 nucleotides are TGTGCCAGCAGTGAGGGAATGAGTCCGGGTTTAGCGGGAGGTTACAATGAGCAGTTCTTC. It specifies CASSEGMSPGLAGGYNEQFF.

This clonotype has at least ten counts. V usage is TRBV2 and J usage is TRBJ2-2, with 11 bases that match TRBD2. Germline assignment: CDR1 SNHLY and CDR2 FYNNEI. The ends lost 5 bases at V and 3 bases at J; junction bases unmatched: 2. The CDR3 loop spans 15 amino acids. In DNA, the CDR3 is TGTGCCAGCAGTAGACTAGCGGGGTACACCGGGGAGCTGTTTTTT. It encodes CASSRLAGYTGELFF.